A selection of T cell receptor beta chains follows, all from one sample in a study of blood T cells in healthy people across ages. TCRdb re-derived calls from the 5' RACE reads in MiXCR, one entry per CDR3 protein. The sample has more than 650,000 distinct CDR3 sequences, about 53% seen once; the top ten hold 40% to 50%. The sample comprised blood. The source is a man aged 80 or over in good health. CDR3s include the opening cysteine and the closing phenylalanine or tryptophan. Fields, in order: CDR3 protein, CDR3 DNA, J gene, V gene, clone size, D gene. D genes are given only for firm matches. Expanded clones are given a class, and other clones once, few, many or no size at all.

CDR3aa: CSVLAGGADTQYF; CDR3nt: TGCAGCGTTCTGGCGGGAGGGGCAGATACGCAGTATTTT; j_gene: TRBJ2-3; v_gene: TRBV29-1; abundance: few; d_gene: TRBD2
CDR3aa: CASSVVSGRASYNEQYF; CDR3nt: TGTGCCAGCAGCGTGGTTAGCGGGAGGGCTTCCTACAATGAGCAGTACTTC; j_gene: TRBJ2-7; v_gene: TRBV9; abundance: .; d_gene: TRBD2
CDR3aa: CASSSESRVRGTEAFF; CDR3nt: TGTGCCAGCAGCTCCGAATCCAGGGTCCGGGGCACTGAAGCTTTCTTT; j_gene: TRBJ1-1; v_gene: TRBV5-5; abundance: few; d_gene: .
CDR3aa: CASRSPREGRYEQYF; CDR3nt: TGTGCCTCTCGATCGCCCCGGGAGGGTCGGTACGAGCAGTACTTC; j_gene: TRBJ2-7; v_gene: TRBV6-5; abundance: few; d_gene: TRBD2
CDR3aa: CATADGQARHEQYF; CDR3nt: TGTGCCACCGCCGACGGGCAGGCTAGGCACGAGCAGTACTTC; j_gene: TRBJ2-7; v_gene: TRBV15; abundance: many; d_gene: .
CDR3aa: CASSPKGSSGANVLTF; CDR3nt: TGCGCCAGCAGCCCCAAGGGTTCCTCTGGGGCCAACGTCCTGACTTTC; j_gene: TRBJ2-6; v_gene: TRBV5-1; abundance: .; d_gene: .
CDR3aa: CASSPPGVLPRGYTF; CDR3nt: TGTGCCAGCAGTCCACCCGGTGTCTTACCAAGGGGCTACACCTTC; j_gene: TRBJ1-2; v_gene: TRBV2; abundance: .; d_gene: .
CDR3aa: CATSETGLYYGYTF; CDR3nt: TGTGCCACCAGTGAAACGGGACTCTACTATGGCTACACCTTC; j_gene: TRBJ1-2; v_gene: TRBV24-1; abundance: .; d_gene: .
CDR3aa: CASSFEAGRETQYF; CDR3nt: TGCGCCAGCAGCTTTGAGGCAGGGAGAGAGACCCAGTACTTC; j_gene: TRBJ2-5; v_gene: TRBV5-1; abundance: .; d_gene: .
CDR3aa: CASSLALGLRTALGYNEQFF; CDR3nt: TGTGCCAGCAGCTTAGCGCTAGGTCTAAGGACGGCCCTTGGGTACAATGAGCAGTTCTTC; j_gene: TRBJ2-1; v_gene: TRBV7-2; abundance: few; d_gene: .
CDR3aa: CAISEGTPANRGEAFF; CDR3nt: TGTGCCATCAGTGAGGGAACCCCTGCTAATCGGGGTGAAGCTTTCTTT; j_gene: TRBJ1-1; v_gene: TRBV10-3; abundance: .; d_gene: .
CDR3aa: CASSQVIPYGYTF; CDR3nt: TGTGCCAGCAGCCAAGTTATTCCCTATGGCTACACCTTC; j_gene: TRBJ1-2; v_gene: TRBV3-1; abundance: few; d_gene: .
CDR3aa: CAISGTGGEETQFF; CDR3nt: TGTGCCATCAGTGGAACAGGGGGAGAAGAGACCCAGTTCTTC; j_gene: TRBJ2-1; v_gene: TRBV10-3; abundance: .; d_gene: TRBD1
CDR3aa: CSARDPTREKLFF; CDR3nt: TGCAGTGCTAGAGATCCTACGCGGGAAAAACTGTTTTTT; j_gene: TRBJ1-4; v_gene: TRBV20-1; abundance: once; d_gene: .
CDR3aa: CASSQDPTGGLLEQYF; CDR3nt: TGCGCCAGCAGCCAAGATCCGACAGGGGGACTACTCGAGCAGTACTTC; j_gene: TRBJ2-7; v_gene: TRBV4-1; abundance: .; d_gene: TRBD1
CDR3aa: CASSLIEGTEAFF; CDR3nt: TGTGCCAGCAGCTTAATTGAAGGGACTGAAGCTTTCTTT; j_gene: TRBJ1-1; v_gene: TRBV7-3; abundance: .; d_gene: .
CDR3aa: CASQGTSNYEQYF; CDR3nt: TGTGCCAGCCAGGGAACCTCTAATTACGAGCAGTACTTC; j_gene: TRBJ2-7; v_gene: TRBV12-3/TRBV12-4; abundance: .; d_gene: .
CDR3aa: CSASSRSGSFNEQYF; CDR3nt: TGCAGTGCCAGCTCCCGTAGCGGGAGCTTCAATGAGCAGTACTTC; j_gene: TRBJ2-7; v_gene: TRBV20-1; abundance: .; d_gene: TRBD2
CDR3aa: CASFRLAGYNEQFF; CDR3nt: TGTGCCAGCTTTCGGCTAGCGGGTTACAATGAGCAGTTCTTC; j_gene: TRBJ2-1; v_gene: TRBV2; abundance: .; d_gene: TRBD2
CDR3aa: CSAENPGQGTDTQYF; CDR3nt: TGCAGTGCTGAGAATCCGGGACAGGGCACAGATACGCAGTATTTT; j_gene: TRBJ2-3; v_gene: TRBV20-1; abundance: .; d_gene: TRBD1
CDR3aa: CAGRAEGSSYNEQFF; CDR3nt: TGCGCCGGCAGGGCGGAGGGAAGCTCCTACAATGAGCAGTTCTTC; j_gene: TRBJ2-1; v_gene: TRBV5-1; abundance: .; d_gene: .
CDR3aa: CASSRVAGVSYNEQFF; CDR3nt: TGTGCCAGCAGTCGCGTAGCGGGAGTCTCCTACAATGAGCAGTTCTTC; j_gene: TRBJ2-1; v_gene: TRBV6-5; abundance: .; d_gene: TRBD2
CDR3aa: CASSSGGDGNTIYF; CDR3nt: TGCGCCAGCAGCTCAGGGGGCGATGGAAACACCATATATTTT; j_gene: TRBJ1-3; v_gene: TRBV5-1; abundance: .; d_gene: TRBD1
CDR3aa: CASSPQGYPFTDTQYF; CDR3nt: TGTGCCAGCAGCCCCCAGGGTTACCCCTTCACAGATACGCAGTATTTT; j_gene: TRBJ2-3; v_gene: TRBV7-2; abundance: few; d_gene: .
CDR3aa: CASSSGDAKGYGYTF; CDR3nt: TGTGCCAGCAGTTCAGGGGACGCTAAAGGCTATGGCTACACCTTC; j_gene: TRBJ1-2; v_gene: TRBV12-3/TRBV12-4; abundance: .; d_gene: .
CDR3aa: CSASDTSGRVREQYF; CDR3nt: TGCAGTGCTAGCGACACTAGCGGGAGGGTTCGGGAGCAGTACTTC; j_gene: TRBJ2-7; v_gene: TRBV20-1; abundance: .; d_gene: TRBD2
CDR3aa: CASSEIPGSTGELFF; CDR3nt: TGTGCCAGCAGTGAGATCCCGGGGAGCACCGGGGAGCTGTTTTTT; j_gene: TRBJ2-2; v_gene: TRBV6-1; abundance: .; d_gene: .
CDR3aa: CASSRGAGNYGYTF; CDR3nt: TGTGCCAGCAGTCGTGGTGCAGGGAACTATGGCTACACCTTC; j_gene: TRBJ1-2; v_gene: TRBV14; abundance: once; d_gene: .
CDR3aa: CSVTGTDYNEQFF; CDR3nt: TGCAGCGTAACCGGGACCGACTACAATGAGCAGTTCTTC; j_gene: TRBJ2-1; v_gene: TRBV29-1; abundance: .; d_gene: .
CDR3aa: CSARAPGQTQETQYF; CDR3nt: TGCAGTGCTAGGGCACCGGGACAGACACAAGAGACCCAGTACTTC; j_gene: TRBJ2-5; v_gene: TRBV20-1; abundance: .; d_gene: TRBD1
CDR3aa: CSAIRNSGGTEAFF; CDR3nt: TGCAGTGCTATCCGAAATAGCGGTGGCACTGAAGCTTTCTTT; j_gene: TRBJ1-1; v_gene: TRBV20-1; abundance: once; d_gene: .
CDR3aa: CASSPLRDGEQFF; CDR3nt: TGTGCCAGCAGTCCGCTTCGCGATGGTGAGCAGTTCTTC; j_gene: TRBJ2-1; v_gene: TRBV12-3/TRBV12-4; abundance: few; d_gene: .
CDR3aa: CSVVKGGGNTGELFF; CDR3nt: TGCAGCGTTGTTAAGGGCGGAGGGAACACCGGGGAGCTGTTTTTT; j_gene: TRBJ2-2; v_gene: TRBV29-1; abundance: few; d_gene: .
CDR3aa: CASSDQKQGITGELFF; CDR3nt: TGTGCCAGCAGTGACCAGAAACAGGGGATCACCGGGGAGCTGTTTTTT; j_gene: TRBJ2-2; v_gene: TRBV25-1; abundance: few; d_gene: TRBD1
CDR3aa: CASSEGTSGRPGEQFF; CDR3nt: TGTGCCAGCAGTGAGGGGACTAGCGGGAGGCCCGGTGAGCAGTTCTTC; j_gene: TRBJ2-1; v_gene: TRBV6-1; abundance: few; d_gene: TRBD2
CDR3aa: CASSVAPDTDTQYF; CDR3nt: TGTGCCAGCAGCGTCGCCCCGGACACAGATACGCAGTATTTT; j_gene: TRBJ2-3; v_gene: TRBV9; abundance: .; d_gene: .
CDR3aa: CASSAQDKPYANEQFF; CDR3nt: TGCGCCAGCAGCGCCCAGGACAAGCCTTATGCCAATGAGCAGTTCTTC; j_gene: TRBJ2-1; v_gene: TRBV5-1; abundance: .; d_gene: .
CDR3aa: CATSGSGRGLHNGQYF; CDR3nt: TGTGCCACCAGTGGGAGCGGGAGGGGTCTCCACAATGGGCAGTACTTC; j_gene: TRBJ2-5; v_gene: TRBV24-1; abundance: .; d_gene: TRBD2
CDR3aa: CSASAENYEQYF; CDR3nt: TGCAGTGCTAGCGCCGAAAACTACGAGCAGTACTTC; j_gene: TRBJ2-7; v_gene: TRBV20-1; abundance: .; d_gene: .
CDR3aa: CASRNRPVGDTQYF; CDR3nt: TGTGCCTCAAGGAACAGGCCGGTGGGAGATACGCAGTATTTT; j_gene: TRBJ2-3; v_gene: TRBV11-2; abundance: few; d_gene: .
CDR3aa: CSARLIDTQYF; CDR3nt: TGCAGTGCTAGACTGATAGATACGCAGTATTTT; j_gene: TRBJ2-3; v_gene: TRBV20-1; abundance: .; d_gene: .
CDR3aa: CASSSQGLAVYEQYF; CDR3nt: TGTGCCAGCAGCTCCCAGGGACTAGCTGTCTACGAGCAGTACTTC; j_gene: TRBJ2-7; v_gene: TRBV13; abundance: .; d_gene: TRBD2
CDR3aa: CASSTSGKETQYF; CDR3nt: TGTGCCAGCAGCACTAGCGGGAAGGAGACCCAGTACTTC; j_gene: TRBJ2-5; v_gene: TRBV9; abundance: .; d_gene: TRBD2
CDR3aa: CASSVEGEKLFF; CDR3nt: TGTGCCAGCAGCGTAGAAGGTGAAAAACTGTTTTTT; j_gene: TRBJ1-4; v_gene: TRBV9; abundance: .; d_gene: .
CDR3aa: CASSYSEMTGRGETQYF; CDR3nt: TGTGCCAGCAGTTACTCAGAGATGACAGGTCGGGGAGAGACCCAGTACTTC; j_gene: TRBJ2-5; v_gene: TRBV6-5; abundance: few; d_gene: .
CDR3aa: CASRRTGLYNEQFF; CDR3nt: TGTGCCAGCAGACGGACAGGGCTTTACAATGAGCAGTTCTTC; j_gene: TRBJ2-1; v_gene: TRBV12-3/TRBV12-4; abundance: few; d_gene: TRBD1
CDR3aa: CASSLRGLKQFF; CDR3nt: TGTGCCAGCAGTTTACGGGGGTTGAAGCAGTTCTTC; j_gene: TRBJ2-1; v_gene: TRBV27; abundance: .; d_gene: .
CDR3aa: CSARVDRGRREQYF; CDR3nt: TGCAGTGCTAGGGTGGACAGGGGGCGTCGGGAGCAGTACTTC; j_gene: TRBJ2-7; v_gene: TRBV20-1; abundance: .; d_gene: TRBD1
CDR3aa: CASSGRTGGAFF; CDR3nt: TGTGCCAGCAGTGGTCGGACAGGGGGAGCTTTCTTT; j_gene: TRBJ1-1; v_gene: TRBV25-1; abundance: few; d_gene: TRBD1
CDR3aa: CASSISGSIYEQYF; CDR3nt: TGTGCCAGCAGCATTAGCGGGAGCATCTACGAGCAGTACTTC; j_gene: TRBJ2-7; v_gene: TRBV7-2; abundance: many; d_gene: TRBD2
CDR3aa: CASSFTSGGTDTQYF; CDR3nt: TGTGCCAGCAGCTTTACTAGCGGGGGAACAGATACGCAGTATTTT; j_gene: TRBJ2-3; v_gene: TRBV7-2; abundance: .; d_gene: TRBD2
CDR3aa: CASSYQGQGYEQYF; CDR3nt: TGTGCCAGCAGTTACCAGGGGCAGGGCTACGAGCAGTACTTC; j_gene: TRBJ2-7; v_gene: TRBV2; abundance: .; d_gene: .
CDR3aa: CASSFFVHEQYF; CDR3nt: TGTGCCAGCAGCTTTTTTGTCCATGAGCAGTACTTC; j_gene: TRBJ2-7; v_gene: TRBV7-2; abundance: .; d_gene: .
CDR3aa: CASSPNPGARDNEQFF; CDR3nt: TGCGCCAGCAGCCCCAACCCGGGGGCTAGGGACAATGAGCAGTTCTTC; j_gene: TRBJ2-1; v_gene: TRBV5-1; abundance: .; d_gene: .
CDR3aa: CASSLPAGGEAFF; CDR3nt: TGCGCCAGCAGCCTCCCCGCTGGCGGCGAAGCTTTCTTT; j_gene: TRBJ1-1; v_gene: TRBV4-1; abundance: few; d_gene: .
CDR3aa: CASSFSRGTDTQYF; CDR3nt: TGTGCCAGCAGTTTCAGCAGGGGAACAGATACGCAGTATTTT; j_gene: TRBJ2-3; v_gene: TRBV12-3/TRBV12-4; abundance: .; d_gene: .
CDR3aa: CSARVPSGTQPQHF; CDR3nt: TGCAGTGCTAGAGTACCCTCCGGGACACAGCCCCAGCATTTT; j_gene: TRBJ1-5; v_gene: TRBV20-1; abundance: .; d_gene: .
CDR3aa: CASSPRWSSYNEQFF; CDR3nt: TGTGCCAGCAGCCCGCGGTGGAGCTCCTACAATGAGCAGTTCTTC; j_gene: TRBJ2-1; v_gene: TRBV7-9; abundance: .; d_gene: .
CDR3aa: CASSQVKDRTREAFF; CDR3nt: TGTGCCAGCAGCCAAGTAAAAGACAGGACTAGGGAAGCTTTCTTT; j_gene: TRBJ1-1; v_gene: TRBV3-1; abundance: .; d_gene: .